This T cell receptor (beta chain) was documented in a study of blood T cell repertoires in COVID-19 (TCRdb year 2020). Notes on the research overall: The collaborator samples originated in the United States, Italy and Spain and spanned the acute and convalescent phases of COVID-19. Where available, HLA class I and class II types were taken from metadata supplied by the sample provider and were not determined by assay-based typing. Nearly every sample came with metadata listing a de-identified subject ID, COVID-19 status, age in years and sex. The repertoires were made available in a free public database intended to serve as a resource for research on the immune response to SARS-CoV-2. Subjects who had been exposed to COVID-19, were actively infected with it, or had recovered from it provided the deeply sampled blood TCRbeta repertoires that made up the dataset. Samples came from the ongoing ImmuneRACE study (first 160 participants) plus 1,254 subjects from 6 global collaborators. The prospective study material was composed of cDNA or gDNA derived from T cells, B-cell-depleted T cells, or PBMCs.

Comments on this clone: Its binding antigen is unknown. One base away there is no much larger clone; base qualities are not given.

Paper-wide results and their limitations: The amount of clinical and demographic metadata varied by source and participant and was provided uncurated.

Via the germline V gene (reference sequence), CDR1 is GTSNPN and CDR2 SVGIG. The trim is 0 bases for V and 5 bases for J, with a gap of 13 bases between the germline ends. Measured from the cysteine to the phenylalanine, the CDR3 is 14 residues long. Only the CDR3 part of the read is kept: 42 bases, read in frame from the first base. TCRbeta CDR3 regions were amplified from genomic DNA by means of the immunoSEQ Assay, a bias-controlled multiplex PCR. On the study's bioinformatics: Nucleated cell counts per sample were estimated from amplification of reference gene primers within the assay. Sequence reads were collapsed and filtered to measure the absolute abundance of every unique TCRbeta CDR3 rearrangement. For each sample, productive Simpson clonality was calculated by taking the square root of Simpson's diversity index across productive rearrangements. The table was pulled from immuneACCESS by TCRdb, which kept in-frame rearrangements only. Such tables lose some clones; where checked, under half of the loss comes from unresolved V genes, and the rest has no known cause. V and J calls and clone size are copied from that table; D and trimming were computed from the DNA. The sample includes approximately 35,000 clones, with 90% to 95% observed a single time. The ten largest account for approximately 11% of the sample.

The collaborating institutions used their own protocols to collect whole blood in K2EDTA tubes. For TCRbeta analysis, collaborators shipped samples in one of three forms: frozen whole blood, isolated PBMCs, or DNA extracted from either of those sample types. The rearranged segments are TRBV30 and TRBJ2-5; the D gene is possibly TRBD2, with 6 bases matching. The sequenced sample consisted of peripheral blood. This receptor was taken from a human donor in a cohort sampled during active COVID-19. The nucleotides read TGTGCCTGGAGTGTAGGAGGGGTTGAGGAGACCCAGTACTTC. It translates as CAWSVGGVEETQYF.